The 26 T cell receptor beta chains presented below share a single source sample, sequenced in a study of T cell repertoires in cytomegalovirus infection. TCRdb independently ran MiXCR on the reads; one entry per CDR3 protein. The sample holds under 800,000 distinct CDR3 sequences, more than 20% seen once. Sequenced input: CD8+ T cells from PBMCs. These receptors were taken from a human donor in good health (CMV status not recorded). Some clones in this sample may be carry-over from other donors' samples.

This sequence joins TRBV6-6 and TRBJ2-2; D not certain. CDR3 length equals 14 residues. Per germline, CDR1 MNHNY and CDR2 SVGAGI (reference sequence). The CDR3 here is CAVSRVTLTGELFF. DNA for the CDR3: TGTGCTGTCTCCCGTGTCACCCTCACCGGGGAGCTGTTTTTT.

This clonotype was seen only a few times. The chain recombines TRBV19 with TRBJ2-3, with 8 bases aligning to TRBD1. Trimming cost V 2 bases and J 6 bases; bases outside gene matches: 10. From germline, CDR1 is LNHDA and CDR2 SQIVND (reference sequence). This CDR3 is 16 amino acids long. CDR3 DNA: TGTGCCAGTAGTATATGGGGGGACAGGATGATGGATACGCAGTATTTT. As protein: CASSIWGDRMMDTQYF.

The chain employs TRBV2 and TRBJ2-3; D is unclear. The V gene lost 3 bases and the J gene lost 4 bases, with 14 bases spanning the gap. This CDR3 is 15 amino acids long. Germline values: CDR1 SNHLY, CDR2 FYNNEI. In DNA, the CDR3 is TGTGCCAGCAGTGATGCTGGGAATTCAGCAGATACGCAGTATTTT. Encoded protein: CASSDAGNSADTQYF.

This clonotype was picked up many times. The CDR3 sequence is CASSLGKGTSGAYNEQFF. The DNA for the CDR3 is TGTGCCAGCAGCTTAGGCAAAGGGACTAGCGGGGCCTACAATGAGCAGTTCTTC. This chain uses TRBV7-6 with TRBJ2-1, with 13 bases matching TRBD2. The CDR3 covers 18 residues. With V trimmed by 1 base and J by 2 bases, 5 bases remained unmatched. CDR1 SGHVS and CDR2 FNYEAQ come from the germline V gene.

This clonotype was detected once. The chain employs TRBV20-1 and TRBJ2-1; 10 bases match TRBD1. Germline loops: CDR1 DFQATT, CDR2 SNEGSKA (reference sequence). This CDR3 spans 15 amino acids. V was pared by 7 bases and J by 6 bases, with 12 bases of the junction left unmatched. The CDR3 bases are TGCAGTGTTAGCAAGGGACAGGGGTTCATCAATGAGCAGTTCTTC. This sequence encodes CSVSKGQGFINEQFF.

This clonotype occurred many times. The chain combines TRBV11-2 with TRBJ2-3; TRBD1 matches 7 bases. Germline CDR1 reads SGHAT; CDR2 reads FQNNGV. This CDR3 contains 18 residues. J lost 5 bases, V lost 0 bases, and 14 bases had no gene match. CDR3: CASSLEVGRGRKGDTQYF. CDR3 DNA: TGTGCCAGCAGCTTAGAAGTGGGAAGGGGGCGCAAAGGAGATACGCAGTATTTT. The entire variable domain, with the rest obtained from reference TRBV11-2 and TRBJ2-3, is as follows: EAGVAQSPRYKIIEKRQSVAFWCNPISGHATLYWYQQILGQGPKLLIQFQNNGVVDDSQLPKDRFSAERLKGVDSTLKIQPAKLEDSAVYLCASSLEVGRGRKGDTQYFGPGTRLTVL.

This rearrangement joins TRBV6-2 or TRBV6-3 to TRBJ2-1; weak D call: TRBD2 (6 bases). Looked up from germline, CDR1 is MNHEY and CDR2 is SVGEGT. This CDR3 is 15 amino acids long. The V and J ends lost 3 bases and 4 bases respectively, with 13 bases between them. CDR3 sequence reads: CASSYGEDFYNEQFF. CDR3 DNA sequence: TGTGCCAGCAGTTATGGGGAGGATTTTTACAATGAGCAGTTCTTC.

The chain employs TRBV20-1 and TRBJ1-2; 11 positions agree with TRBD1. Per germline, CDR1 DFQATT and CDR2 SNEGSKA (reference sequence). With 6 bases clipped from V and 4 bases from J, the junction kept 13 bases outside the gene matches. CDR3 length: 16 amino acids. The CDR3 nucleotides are TGCAGTGCAAAGGACAGGGGGCTTCCAAGGTCCTATGGCTACACCTTC. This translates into CSAKDRGLPRSYGYTF.

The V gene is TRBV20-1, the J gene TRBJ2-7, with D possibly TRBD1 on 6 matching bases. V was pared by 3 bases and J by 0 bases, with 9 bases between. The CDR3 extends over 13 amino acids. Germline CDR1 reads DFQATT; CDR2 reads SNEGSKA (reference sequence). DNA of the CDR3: TGCAGTGCTAGTTGGGGGCACTCCTACGAGCAGTACTTC. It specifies CSASWGHSYEQYF.

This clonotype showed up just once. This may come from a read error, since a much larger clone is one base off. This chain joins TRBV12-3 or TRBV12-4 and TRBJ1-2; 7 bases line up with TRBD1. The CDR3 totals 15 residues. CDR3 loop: CASSSPGTDSYVYTF. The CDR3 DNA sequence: TGTGCCAGCAGTTCTCCCGGGACAGATTCCTATGTCTACACCTTC.

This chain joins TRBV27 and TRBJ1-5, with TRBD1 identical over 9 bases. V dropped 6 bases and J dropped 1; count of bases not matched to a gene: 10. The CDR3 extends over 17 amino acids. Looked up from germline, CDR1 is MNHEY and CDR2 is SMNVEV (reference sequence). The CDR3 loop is CASRKTRDRDSNQPQHF. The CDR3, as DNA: TGTGCCAGCAGAAAAACCCGGGACAGGGACAGCAATCAGCCCCAGCATTTT.

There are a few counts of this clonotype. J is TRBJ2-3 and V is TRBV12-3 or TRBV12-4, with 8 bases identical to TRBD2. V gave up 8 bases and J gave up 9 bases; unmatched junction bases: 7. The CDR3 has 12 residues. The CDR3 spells CASETSETTQYF. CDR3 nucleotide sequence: TGTGCCAGCGAGACTAGCGAAACGACGCAGTATTTT.

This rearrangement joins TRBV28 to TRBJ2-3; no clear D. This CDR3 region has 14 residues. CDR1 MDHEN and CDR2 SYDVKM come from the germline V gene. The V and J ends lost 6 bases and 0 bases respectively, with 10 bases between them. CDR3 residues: CASRQRVSTDTQYF. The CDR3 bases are TGTGCCAGCAGGCAAAGGGTCAGCACAGATACGCAGTATTTT.

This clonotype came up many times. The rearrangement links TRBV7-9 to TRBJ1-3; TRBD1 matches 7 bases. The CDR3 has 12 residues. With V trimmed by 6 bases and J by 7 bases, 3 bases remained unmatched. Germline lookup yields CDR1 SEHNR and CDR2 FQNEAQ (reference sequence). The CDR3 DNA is TGTGCCAGCAGACAGGGGTCCAACACCATATATTTT. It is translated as CASRQGSNTIYF.

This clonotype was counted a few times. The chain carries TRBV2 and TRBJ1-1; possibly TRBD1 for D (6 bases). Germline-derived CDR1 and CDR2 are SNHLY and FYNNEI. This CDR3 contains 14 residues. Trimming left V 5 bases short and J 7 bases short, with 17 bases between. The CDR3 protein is CASSTGAGKNEAFF. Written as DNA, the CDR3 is TGTGCCAGCAGTACGGGGGCGGGGAAAAATGAAGCTTTCTTT.

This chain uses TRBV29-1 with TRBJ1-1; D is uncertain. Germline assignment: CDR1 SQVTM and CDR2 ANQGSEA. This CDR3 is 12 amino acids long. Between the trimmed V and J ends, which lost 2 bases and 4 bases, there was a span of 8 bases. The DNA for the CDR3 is TGCAGCGTTGAATCGGGTCCCACTGAAGCTTTCTTT. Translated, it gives CSVESGPTEAFF.

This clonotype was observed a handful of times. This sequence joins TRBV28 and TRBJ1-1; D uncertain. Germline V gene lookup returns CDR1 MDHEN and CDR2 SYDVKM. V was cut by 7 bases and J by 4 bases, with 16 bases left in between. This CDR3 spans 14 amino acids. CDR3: CASTLAALGTEAFF. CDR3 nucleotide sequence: TGTGCCAGCACCTTGGCCGCATTGGGCACTGAAGCTTTCTTT.

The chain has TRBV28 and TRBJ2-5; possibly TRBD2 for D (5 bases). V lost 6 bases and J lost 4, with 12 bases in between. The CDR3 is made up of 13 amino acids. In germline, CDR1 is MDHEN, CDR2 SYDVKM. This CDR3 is CASRRGLTETQYF. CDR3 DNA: TGTGCCAGCAGGAGAGGACTGACAGAGACCCAGTACTTC. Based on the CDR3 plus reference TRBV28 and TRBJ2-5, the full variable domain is DVKVTQSSRYLVKRTGEKVFLECVQDMDHENMFWYRQDPGLGLRLIYFSYDVKMKEKGDIPEGYSVSREKKERFSLILESASTNQTSMYLCASRRGLTETQYFGPGTRLLVL.

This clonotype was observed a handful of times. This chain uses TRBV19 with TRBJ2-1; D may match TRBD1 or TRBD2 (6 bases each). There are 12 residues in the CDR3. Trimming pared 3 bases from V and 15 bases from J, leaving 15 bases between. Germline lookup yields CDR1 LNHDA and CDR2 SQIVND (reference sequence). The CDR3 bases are TGTGCCAGTAGTATGGCCACAGGGAGGCCGTTCTTC. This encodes CASSMATGRPFF.

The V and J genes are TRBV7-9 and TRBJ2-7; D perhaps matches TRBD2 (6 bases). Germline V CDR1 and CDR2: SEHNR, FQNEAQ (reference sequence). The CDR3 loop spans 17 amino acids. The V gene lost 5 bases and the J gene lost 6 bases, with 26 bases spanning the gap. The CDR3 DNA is TGTGCCAGCAGCCCTCTTACAGCACAGGTGGAGGGAAGCGAGCAGTACTTC. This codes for CASSPLTAQVEGSEQYF.

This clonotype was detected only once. The CDR3 sequence: CSVDPGGYTGELFF. The CDR3 DNA reads as TGCAGCGTTGACCCCGGCGGGTACACCGGGGAGCTGTTTTTT. V usage is TRBV29-1 and J usage is TRBJ2-2; D might be TRBD2 (5 bases). Germline-derived CDR1 and CDR2 are SQVTM and ANQGSEA. V was clipped by 3 bases and J by 3 bases, with 11 bases between them. This CDR3 region has 14 residues.

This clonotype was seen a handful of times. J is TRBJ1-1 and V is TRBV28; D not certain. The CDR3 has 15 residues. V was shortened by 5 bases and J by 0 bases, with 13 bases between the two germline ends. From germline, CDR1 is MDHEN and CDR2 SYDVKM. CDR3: CASSPRLRLNTEAFF. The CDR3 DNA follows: TGTGCCAGCAGTCCTAGGTTGAGGTTGAACACTGAAGCTTTCTTT. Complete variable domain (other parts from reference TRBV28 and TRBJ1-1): DVKVTQSSRYLVKRTGEKVFLECVQDMDHENMFWYRQDPGLGLRLIYFSYDVKMKEKGDIPEGYSVSREKKERFSLILESASTNQTSMYLCASSPRLRLNTEAFFGQGTRLTVV.

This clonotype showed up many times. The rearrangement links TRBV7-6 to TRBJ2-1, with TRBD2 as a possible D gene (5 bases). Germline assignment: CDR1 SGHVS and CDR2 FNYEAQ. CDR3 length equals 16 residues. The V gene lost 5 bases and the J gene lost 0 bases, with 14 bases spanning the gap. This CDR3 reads CASSKLGIVSYNEQFF. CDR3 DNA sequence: TGTGCCAGCAGCAAGCTCGGGATAGTCTCCTACAATGAGCAGTTCTTC.

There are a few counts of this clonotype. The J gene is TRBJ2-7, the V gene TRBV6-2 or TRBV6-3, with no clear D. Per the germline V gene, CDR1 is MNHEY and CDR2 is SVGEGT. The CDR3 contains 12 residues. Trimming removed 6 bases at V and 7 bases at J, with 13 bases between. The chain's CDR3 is CASSSLVWEQYV. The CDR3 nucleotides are TGTGCCAGCAGCTCACTGGTGTGGGAGCAGTACGTC.

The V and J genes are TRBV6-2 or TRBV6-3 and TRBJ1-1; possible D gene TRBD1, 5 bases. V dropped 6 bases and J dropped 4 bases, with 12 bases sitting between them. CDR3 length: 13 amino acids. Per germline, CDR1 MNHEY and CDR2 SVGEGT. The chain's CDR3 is CASRAGLFTEAFF. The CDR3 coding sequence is TGTGCCAGCAGGGCAGGGTTATTCACTGAAGCTTTCTTT.

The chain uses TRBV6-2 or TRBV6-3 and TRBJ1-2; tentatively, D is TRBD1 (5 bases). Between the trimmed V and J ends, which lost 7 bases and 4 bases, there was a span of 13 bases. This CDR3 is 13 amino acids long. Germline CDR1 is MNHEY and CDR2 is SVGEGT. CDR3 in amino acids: CASKKGQAYGYTF. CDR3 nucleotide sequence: TGTGCCAGCAAAAAGGGGCAGGCCTATGGCTACACCTTC.